This T cell receptor (beta chain) was recorded in a study of cytomegalovirus exposure and HLA in healthy donors. Study observations and caveats: Later, an analysis found that common viral pathogens appeared to be linked with several of the most significant clusters.

The PCR contained 60 Vbeta and 13 Jbeta primers. Some clones are missing from TCRdb's copy, which holds only in-frame ones; the method was immunoSEQ multiplex PCR. The sample includes 140,000 to 150,000 clones, around three quarters of them seen just once. As for this clone: Antigen specificity is unknown.

The junction had 4 bases not matched to a gene; V was cut back by 5 bases and J by 3 bases. The CDR3 has 15 residues. Germline V gene sequence: CDR1 SGHDN, CDR2 FVKESK. The chain combines TRBV14 with TRBJ2-7; 13 positions match TRBD2. Sequenced material: PBMCs. This sequence was found in a man in his forties or fifties in good health and CMV-seropositive. This CDR3 is CASSLGLAGIYEQYF. CDR3 nucleotides: TGTGCCAGCAGCTTGGGACTAGCGGGAATCTACGAGCAGTACTTC.